This T cell receptor beta chain was observed in a study of OX40 agonist ivuxolimab in advanced cancers. This CDR3 has 14 amino acids. V was cut by 5 bases and J by 7 bases, with 14 bases left in between. CDR1 is SEHNR and CDR2 is FQNEAQ in the germline V gene (reference sequence). Repertoires were generated with immunoSEQ multiplex PCR, while TCRdb's copy carries only in-frame clones and drops some. The repertoire holds more than 75,000 clones, with 85% to 90% as singletons. This receptor was taken from an adult with an advanced solid tumor such as melanoma, head and neck, liver or kidney cancer. The rearrangement joins TRBV7-9 to TRBJ1-4; D unclear. Sequenced material: CD4+ or CD8+ T cells sorted from blood, taken in a trial of the OX40 agonist ivuxolimab. The CDR3 sequence: CASSAAGEGEKLFF. In nucleotides, the CDR3 is TGTGCCAGCAGCGCCGCCGGGGAAGGTGAAAAACTGTTTTTT.